This T cell receptor beta chain was sequenced during a study of blood T cell repertoires in COVID-19. With 4 bases removed from V and 7 bases from J, the gap between germline ends came to 10 bases. Per the germline V gene, CDR1 is LGHNA and CDR2 is YSLEER. This CDR3 is 13 amino acids long. Generated by immunoSEQ multiplex PCR, the TCRdb table keeps only in-frame clones and is missing some. The sample has 380,000 or so clones, roughly 90% seen once. The chain employs TRBV4-3 and TRBJ1-4, with a weak D call TRBD1 (5 bases). Material: peripheral blood. This TCR came from a man between 40 and 49 years old with acute or convalescent COVID-19. The CDR3 bases are TGCGCCAGCAGCCCGCACGGGGGTGAAAAACTGTTTTTT. Protein product: CASSPHGGEKLFF.